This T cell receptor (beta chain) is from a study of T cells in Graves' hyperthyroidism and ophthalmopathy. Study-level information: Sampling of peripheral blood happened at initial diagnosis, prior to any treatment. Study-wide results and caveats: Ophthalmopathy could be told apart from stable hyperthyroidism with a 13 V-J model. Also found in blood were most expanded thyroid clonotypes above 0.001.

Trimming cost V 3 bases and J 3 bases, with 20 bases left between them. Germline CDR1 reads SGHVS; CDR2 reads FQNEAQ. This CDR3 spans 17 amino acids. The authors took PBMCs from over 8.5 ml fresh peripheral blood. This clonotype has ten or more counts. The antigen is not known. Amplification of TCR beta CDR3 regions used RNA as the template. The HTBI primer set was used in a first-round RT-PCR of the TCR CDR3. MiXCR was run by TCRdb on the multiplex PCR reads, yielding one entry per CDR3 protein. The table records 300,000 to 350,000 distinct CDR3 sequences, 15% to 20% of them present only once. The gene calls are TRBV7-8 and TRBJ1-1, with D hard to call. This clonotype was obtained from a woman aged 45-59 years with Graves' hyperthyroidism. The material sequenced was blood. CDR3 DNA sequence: TGTGCCAGCAGCTTTTGGGCGGTTTTCGCGGAGGACACTGAAGCTTTCTTT. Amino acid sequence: CASSFWAVFAEDTEAFF. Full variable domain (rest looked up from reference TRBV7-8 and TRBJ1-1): GAGVSQSPRYKVAKRGQDVALRCDPISGHVSLFWYQQALGQGPEFLTYFQNEAQLDKSGLPSDRFFAERPEGSVSTLKIQRTQQEDSAVYLCASSFWAVFAEDTEAFFGQGTRLTVV.